The entry below gives a single T cell receptor beta chain sequence along with its context. Its antigen remains unknown. Patients between 18 and 65 years old had hyperthyroidism, newly diagnosed and lasting under 2 months. Isolation of PBMCs was performed on 10 ml fresh peripheral blood. Amplification yielded TCR beta CDR3 regions, with RNA transcripts as the source. When the TCR CDR3 underwent first-round RT-PCR, the HTBI primer set was used. TCRdb re-called the multiplex PCR reads with MiXCR, one entry per CDR3 protein. The sample lists hundreds of thousands of distinct CDR3 sequences; approximately 14% were seen once. V dropped 0 bases and J dropped 7 bases, with 13 bases sitting between them. Per germline, CDR1 DFQATT and CDR2 SNEGSKA (reference sequence). CDR3 size: 15 residues. The data originate from a study of T cells in Graves' hyperthyroidism and ophthalmopathy. The study, taken as a whole, reports: Most clonotypes expanded in the thyroid (above 0.001) were also present in blood. The model foresaw ophthalmopathy a median roughly 6.6 months prior to onset.

This receptor was taken from a woman aged 18-29 years with Graves' hyperthyroidism. The sample taken for sequencing was blood. The chain links TRBV20-1 to TRBJ2-6; D possibly corresponds to TRBD1 (6 bases). The CDR3 sequence is CSARDGSGTANVLTF. The CDR3 DNA sequence: TGCAGTGCTAGAGATGGATCCGGGACAGCCAACGTCCTGACTTTC.